The rows below give T cell receptor beta chains drawn from one sample of a study of OX40 agonist ivuxolimab in advanced cancers. The protocol was immunoSEQ multiplex PCR, while the TCRdb copy is restricted to in-frame clones and leaves out a portion. Of almost 80,000 clones in the sample, almost 85% were seen once. The sample was CD4+ or CD8+ T cells sorted from blood, taken in a trial of the OX40 agonist ivuxolimab. These receptors were taken from an adult with an advanced solid tumor such as melanoma, head and neck, liver or kidney cancer. Each CDR3 is given with its conserved first and last residue. A D gene is named only where the DNA matches it firmly. Size values are once, few and many counts, or a class for expanded clones, and some rows have none.

size	D	V	J	CDR3	DNA
few	TRBD1	TRBV5-8	TRBJ1-5	CASSFRDSYGNQPQHF	TGTGCCAGCAGCTTCCGGGACAGTTATGGCAATCAGCCCCAGCATTTT
NA	TRBD1	TRBV5-1	TRBJ2-6	CASSFIPTGAGANVLTF	TGCGCCAGCAGCTTTATCCCGACAGGGGCTGGGGCCAACGTCCTGACTTTC
NA	TRBD2	TRBV9	TRBJ2-5	CASSVGTSGEETQYF	TGTGCCAGCAGCGTAGGGACTAGCGGGGAAGAGACCCAGTACTTC
once	TRBD1	TRBV5-5	TRBJ1-5	CASSLLDRGGEPQHF	TGTGCCAGCAGCTTGCTCGACAGGGGCGGGGAGCCCCAGCATTTT
few	NA	TRBV29-1	TRBJ2-7	CSGSTVGDSYEQYF	TGCAGTGGGTCGACGGTCGGGGATTCCTACGAGCAGTACTTC
NA	NA	TRBV18	TRBJ1-4	CASSPTGRAEKLFF	TGTGCCAGCTCACCCACCGGCAGGGCGGAAAAACTGTTTTTT
NA	NA	TRBV7-2	TRBJ1-1	CASSFHSNTEAFF	TGTGCCAGCAGCTTCCACAGCAACACTGAAGCTTTCTTT
NA	TRBD1	TRBV29-1	TRBJ2-7	CSVEGQGAEEQYF	TGCAGCGTTGAGGGACAGGGGGCGGAAGAGCAGTACTTC
NA	NA	TRBV30	TRBJ2-2	CAWGRVAGELFF	TGTGCCTGGGGCAGGGTGGCCGGGGAGCTGTTTTTT
once	NA	TRBV5-1	TRBJ2-2	CASSRDTNTGELFF	TGCGCCAGCAGCCGAGACACTAACACCGGGGAGCTGTTTTTT
NA	TRBD1	TRBV10-3	TRBJ2-7	CATHPQGEGYEQYF	TGTGCCACTCACCCACAGGGGGAAGGCTACGAGCAGTACTTC
NA	NA	TRBV28	TRBJ1-2	CASRALGRVETNYGYTF	TGTGCCAGCCGGGCCCTCGGGAGGGTTGAGACTAACTATGGCTACACCTTC
few	NA	TRBV12-5	TRBJ1-6	CASGLGHANSPLHF	TGTGCTAGTGGTTTGGGACACGCGAATTCACCCCTCCACTTT
NA	TRBD1	TRBV19	TRBJ1-5	CASSISSGTGVNQPQHF	TGTGCCAGTAGTATCTCTTCCGGGACAGGGGTGAATCAGCCCCAGCATTTT
once	NA	TRBV5-5	TRBJ2-2	CASTKAGNTGELFF	TGTGCCAGCACAAAGGCGGGTAACACCGGGGAGCTGTTTTTT
NA	NA	TRBV30	TRBJ1-3	CAWSKTLNSGNTIYF	TGTGCCTGGAGTAAAACGCTCAACTCTGGAAACACCATATATTTT
NA	NA	TRBV15	TRBJ1-5	CATSSKGDQPQHF	TGTGCCACCAGCTCAAAAGGGGATCAGCCCCAGCATTTT
NA	NA	TRBV27	TRBJ2-2	CASSRGGRTGELFF	TGTGCCAGCAGTAGGGGTGGCAGGACCGGGGAGCTGTTTTTT
NA	NA	TRBV27	TRBJ1-1	CASSFTGVLTEAFF	TGTGCCAGCAGTTTCACCGGGGTGCTTACTGAAGCTTTCTTT
NA	NA	TRBV7-8	TRBJ1-2	CASSPLRGLSYGYTF	TGTGCCAGCAGCCCTCTAAGGGGGTTATCCTATGGCTACACCTTC
NA	NA	TRBV27	TRBJ2-3	CASSLGTDTQYF	TGTGCCAGCAGTTTAGGCACAGATACGCAGTATTTT
NA	NA	TRBV30	TRBJ2-7	CAWSQRAYEQYF	TGTGCCTGGAGTCAGCGGGCCTACGAGCAGTACTTC
NA	NA	TRBV7-9	TRBJ2-1	CASSLGQTKQFF	TGTGCCAGCAGCTTAGGGCAGACTAAGCAGTTCTTC
NA	NA	TRBV5-5	TRBJ1-5	CASSPFTRREDQPQHF	TGTGCCAGCAGCCCTTTTACCCGGAGGGAGGATCAGCCCCAGCATTTT
NA	NA	TRBV5-5	TRBJ2-1	CASSFEVVSYNEQFF	TGTGCCAGCAGCTTCGAGGTAGTCTCCTACAATGAGCAGTTCTTC
NA	TRBD2	TRBV6-1	TRBJ2-1	CASSESLPGLAGGEQFF	TGTGCCAGCAGTGAATCGCTGCCCGGGCTAGCGGGGGGGGAGCAGTTCTTC
NA	TRBD1	TRBV7-2	TRBJ2-2	CASSSRRDRLNTGELFF	TGTGCCAGCAGCTCCCGCCGGGACAGGCTCAACACCGGGGAGCTGTTTTTT
NA	TRBD1	TRBV10-3	TRBJ2-7	CAISESTGGRYEQYF	TGTGCCATCAGTGAGTCAACAGGGGGGAGGTACGAGCAGTACTTC
NA	NA	TRBV20-1	TRBJ2-5	CSAEALETQYF	TGCAGTGCTGAGGCCCTGGAGACCCAGTACTTC
few	NA	TRBV9	TRBJ1-1	CASSLPPNTEAFF	TGTGCCAGCAGCCTACCACCGAACACTGAAGCTTTCTTT
few	NA	TRBV19	TRBJ2-6	CASTSPLGTGANVLTF	TGTGCCAGTACCTCCCCCTTAGGTACTGGGGCCAACGTCCTGACTTTC
NA	TRBD2	TRBV4-2	TRBJ2-7	CASSQVSGRIYEQYF	TGTGCCAGCAGCCAAGTTAGCGGGAGAATCTACGAGCAGTACTTC
NA	TRBD1	TRBV5-1	TRBJ1-6	CASSPGTDNSPLHF	TGCGCCAGCAGCCCCGGGACAGATAATTCACCCCTCCACTTT
NA	NA	TRBV7-2	TRBJ2-2	CASSFRIASDTNTGELFF	TGTGCCAGCAGCTTCCGGATTGCTAGCGATACGAACACCGGGGAGCTGTTTTTT